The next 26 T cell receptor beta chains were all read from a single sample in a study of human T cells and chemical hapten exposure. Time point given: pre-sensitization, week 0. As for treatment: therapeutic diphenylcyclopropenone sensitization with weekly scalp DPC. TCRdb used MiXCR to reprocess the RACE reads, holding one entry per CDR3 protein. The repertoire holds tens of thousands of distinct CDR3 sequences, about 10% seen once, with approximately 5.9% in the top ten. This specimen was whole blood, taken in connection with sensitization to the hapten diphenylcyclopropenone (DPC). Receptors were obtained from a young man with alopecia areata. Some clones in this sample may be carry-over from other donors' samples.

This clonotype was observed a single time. DNA for the CDR3: TGTGCCAGCAGCTTAGGACTCATTAGCTCCTACGAGCAGTACTTC. Amino acid sequence: CASSLGLISSYEQYF. V gene TRBV7-2 combines with J gene TRBJ2-7; the D is unclear. CDR1 is SGHTA and CDR2 is FQGNSA in the germline V gene. Trimming removed 1 base at V and 0 bases at J, with 10 bases between. There are 15 residues in the CDR3. The entire variable domain, with the rest obtained from reference TRBV7-2 and TRBJ2-7, is as follows: GAGVSQSPSNKVTEKGKDVELRCDPISGHTALYWYRQSLGQGLEFLIYFQGNSAPDKSGLPSDRFSAERTGGSVSTLTIQRTQQEDSAVYLCASSLGLISSYEQYFGPGTRLTVT.

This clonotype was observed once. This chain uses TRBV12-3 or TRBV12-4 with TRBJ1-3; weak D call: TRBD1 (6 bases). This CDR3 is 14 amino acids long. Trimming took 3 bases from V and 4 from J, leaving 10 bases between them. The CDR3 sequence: CASSLWGLGNTIYF. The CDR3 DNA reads TGTGCCAGCAGTTTGTGGGGGCTAGGAAACACCATATATTTT.

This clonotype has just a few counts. Here the CDR3 DNA reads TGTGCCAGCAGTTACGACGGGACGGCTAGCTATGGCTACACCTTC. Its protein is CASSYDGTASYGYTF. This sequence joins TRBV6-2 or TRBV6-3 and TRBJ1-2; a possible D gene is TRBD1 (5 bases). V was clipped by 2 bases and J by 4 bases, with 14 bases between them. There are 15 residues in the CDR3. CDR1 and CDR2 (germline): MNHEY, SVGEGT.

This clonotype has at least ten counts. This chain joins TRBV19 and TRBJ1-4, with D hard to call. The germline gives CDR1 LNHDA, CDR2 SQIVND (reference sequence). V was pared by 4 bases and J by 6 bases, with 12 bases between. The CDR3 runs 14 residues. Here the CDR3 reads CASSRRAEDEKLFF. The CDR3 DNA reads TGTGCCAGTAGTAGGCGAGCCGAGGATGAAAAACTGTTTTTT.

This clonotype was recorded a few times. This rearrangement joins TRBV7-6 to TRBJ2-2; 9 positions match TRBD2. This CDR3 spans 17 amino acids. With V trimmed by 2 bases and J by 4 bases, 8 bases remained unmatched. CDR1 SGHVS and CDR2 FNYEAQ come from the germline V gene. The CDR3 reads CASSLPRAGGGTGELFF. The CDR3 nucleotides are TGTGCCAGCAGCTTACCGCGTGCGGGAGGGGGCACCGGGGAGCTGTTTTTT.

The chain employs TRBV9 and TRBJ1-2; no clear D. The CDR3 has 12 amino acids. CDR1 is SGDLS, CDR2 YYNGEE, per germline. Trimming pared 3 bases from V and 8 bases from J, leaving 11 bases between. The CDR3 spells CASSGSIWGYTF. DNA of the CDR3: TGTGCCAGCAGCGGGAGCATATGGGGCTACACCTTC.

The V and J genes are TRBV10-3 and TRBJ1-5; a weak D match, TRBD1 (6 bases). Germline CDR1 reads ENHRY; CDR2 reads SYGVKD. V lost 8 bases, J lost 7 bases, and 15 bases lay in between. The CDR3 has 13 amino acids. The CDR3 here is CAIRKGEQQPQHF. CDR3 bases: TGTGCCATCCGAAAGGGGGAGCAGCAGCCCCAGCATTTT.

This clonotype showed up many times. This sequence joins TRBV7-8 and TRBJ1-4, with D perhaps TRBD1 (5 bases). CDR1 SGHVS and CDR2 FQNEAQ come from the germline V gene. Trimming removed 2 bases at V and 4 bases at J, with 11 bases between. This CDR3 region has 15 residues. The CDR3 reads CASSLISGFNEKLFF. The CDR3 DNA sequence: TGTGCCAGCAGCTTAATTTCAGGGTTTAATGAAAAACTGTTTTTT.

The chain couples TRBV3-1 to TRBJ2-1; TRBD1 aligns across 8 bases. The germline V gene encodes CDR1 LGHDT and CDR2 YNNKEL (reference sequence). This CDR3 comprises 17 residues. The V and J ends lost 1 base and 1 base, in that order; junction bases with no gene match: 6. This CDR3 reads CASSQGFGQGSYNEQFF. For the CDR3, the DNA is TGTGCCAGCAGCCAAGGGTTTGGACAGGGTTCCTACAATGAGCAGTTCTTC.

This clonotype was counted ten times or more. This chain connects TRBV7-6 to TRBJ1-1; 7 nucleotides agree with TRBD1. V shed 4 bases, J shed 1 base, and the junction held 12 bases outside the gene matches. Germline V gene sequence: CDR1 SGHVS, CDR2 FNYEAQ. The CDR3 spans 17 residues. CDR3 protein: CASSSIGQDLGNTEAFF. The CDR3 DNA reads TGTGCCAGCAGCTCTATAGGACAGGATCTGGGGAACACTGAAGCTTTCTTT.

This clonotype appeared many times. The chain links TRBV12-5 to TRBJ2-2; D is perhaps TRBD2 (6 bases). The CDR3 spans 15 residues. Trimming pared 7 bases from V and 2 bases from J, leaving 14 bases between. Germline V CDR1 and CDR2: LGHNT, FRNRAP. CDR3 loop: CASAPGSPNTGELFF. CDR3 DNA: TGTGCTAGTGCCCCCGGGAGTCCAAACACCGGGGAGCTGTTTTTT.

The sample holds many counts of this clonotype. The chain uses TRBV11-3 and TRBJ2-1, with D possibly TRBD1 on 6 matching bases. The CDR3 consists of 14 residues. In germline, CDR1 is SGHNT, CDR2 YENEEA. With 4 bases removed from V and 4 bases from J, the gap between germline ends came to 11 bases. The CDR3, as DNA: TGTGCCAGCAGCTCAGGACAGCTATACAATGAGCAGTTCTTC. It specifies CASSSGQLYNEQFF. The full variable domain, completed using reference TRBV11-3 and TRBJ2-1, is EAGVVQSPRYKIIEKKQPVAFWCNPISGHNTLYWYLQNLGQGPELLIRYENEEAVDDSQLPKDRFSAERLKGVDSTLKIQPAELGDSAVYLCASSSGQLYNEQFFGPGTRLTVL.

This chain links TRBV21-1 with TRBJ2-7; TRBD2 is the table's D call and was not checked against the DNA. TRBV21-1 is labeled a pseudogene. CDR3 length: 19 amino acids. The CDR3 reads CASSKVELAGGGTSYEQYV. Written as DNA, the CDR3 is TGTGCCAGCAGCAAAGTCGAACTAGCGGGAGGTGGGACCTCCTACGAGCAGTACGTC.

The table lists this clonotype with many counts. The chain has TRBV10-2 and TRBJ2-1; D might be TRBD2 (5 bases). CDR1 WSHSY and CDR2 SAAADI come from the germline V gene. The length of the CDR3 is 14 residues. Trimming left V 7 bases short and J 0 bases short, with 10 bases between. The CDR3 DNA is TGCGCCAGCAACCCGGGAAGCTCCTACAATGAGCAGTTCTTC. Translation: CASNPGSSYNEQFF.

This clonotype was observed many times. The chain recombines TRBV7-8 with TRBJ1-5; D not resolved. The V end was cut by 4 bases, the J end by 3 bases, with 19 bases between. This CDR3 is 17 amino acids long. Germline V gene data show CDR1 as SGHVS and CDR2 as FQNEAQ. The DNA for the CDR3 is TGTGCCAGCAGCTCCCTGGTACCCGGGCCGTACAATCAGCCCCAGCATTTT. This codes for CASSSLVPGPYNQPQHF.

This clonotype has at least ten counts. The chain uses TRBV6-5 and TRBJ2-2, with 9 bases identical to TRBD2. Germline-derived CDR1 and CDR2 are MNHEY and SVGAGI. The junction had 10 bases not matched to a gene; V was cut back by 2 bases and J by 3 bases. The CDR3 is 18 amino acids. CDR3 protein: CASSYGLAGIGYTGELFF. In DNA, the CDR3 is TGTGCCAGCAGTTACGGCCTAGCGGGAATAGGGTACACCGGGGAGCTGTTTTTT.

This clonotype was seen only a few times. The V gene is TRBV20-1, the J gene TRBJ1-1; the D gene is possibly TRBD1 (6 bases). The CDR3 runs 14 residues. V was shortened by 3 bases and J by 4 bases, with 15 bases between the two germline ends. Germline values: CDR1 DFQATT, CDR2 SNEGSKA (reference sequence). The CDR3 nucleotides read TGCAGTGCTAGCCCGGTGGGGGGCTTCACTGAAGCTTTCTTT. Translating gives CSASPVGGFTEAFF.

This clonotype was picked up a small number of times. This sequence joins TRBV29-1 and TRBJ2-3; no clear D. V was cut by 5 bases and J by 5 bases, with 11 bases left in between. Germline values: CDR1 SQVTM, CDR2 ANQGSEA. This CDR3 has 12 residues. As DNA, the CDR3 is TGCAGCGTTTCCTCGACAAAAGATACGCAGTATTTT. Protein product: CSVSSTKDTQYF.

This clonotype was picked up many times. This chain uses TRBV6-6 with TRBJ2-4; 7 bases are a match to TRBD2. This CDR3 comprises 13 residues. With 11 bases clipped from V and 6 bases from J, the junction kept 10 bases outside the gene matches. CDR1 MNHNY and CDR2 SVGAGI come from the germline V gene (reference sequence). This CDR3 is CAGSGGATNIQYF. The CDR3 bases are TGTGCCGGTTCGGGGGGAGCTACAAACATTCAGTACTTC.

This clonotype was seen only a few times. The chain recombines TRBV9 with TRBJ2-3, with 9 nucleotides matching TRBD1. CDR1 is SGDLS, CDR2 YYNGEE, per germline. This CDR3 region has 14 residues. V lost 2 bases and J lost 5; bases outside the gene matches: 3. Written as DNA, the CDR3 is TGTGCCAGCAGCGTGGGACAGGGAGGAGATACGCAGTATTTT. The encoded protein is CASSVGQGGDTQYF.

As DNA, the CDR3 is TGTGCTAGTGGTCCCGGTGGAGGGGTGAACACTGAAGCTTTCTTT. The encoded protein is CASGPGGGVNTEAFF. The chain employs TRBV12-5 and TRBJ1-1, with a possible D match to TRBD1 (5 bases). The V gene lost 5 bases and the J gene lost 0 bases, with 13 bases spanning the gap. Looked up from germline, CDR1 is LGHNT and CDR2 is FRNRAP. The CDR3 loop spans 15 amino acids.

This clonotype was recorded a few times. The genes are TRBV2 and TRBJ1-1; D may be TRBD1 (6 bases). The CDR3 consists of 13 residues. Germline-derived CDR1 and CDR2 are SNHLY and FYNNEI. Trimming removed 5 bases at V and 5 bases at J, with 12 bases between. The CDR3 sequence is CASSSPGVTEAFF. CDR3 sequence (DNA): TGTGCCAGCAGTTCCCCAGGGGTAACTGAAGCTTTCTTT.

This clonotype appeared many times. The CDR3 here is CASSLAGLNNSPLHF. The CDR3 region has the DNA TGTGCCAGCAGCTTAGCAGGTCTCAATAATTCACCCCTCCACTTT. This chain joins TRBV11-2 and TRBJ1-6; D ambiguous. CDR1 and CDR2 from the germline V gene are SGHAT and FQNNGV. V was pared by 1 base and J by 5 bases, with 9 bases between. The CDR3 totals 15 residues.

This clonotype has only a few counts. CDR3 region: CSARGQGPEDTGELFF. CDR3 sequence (DNA): TGCAGTGCTAGAGGACAGGGGCCTGAGGACACCGGGGAGCTGTTTTTT. The rearrangement joins TRBV20-1 to TRBJ2-2; TRBD1 matches at 8 bases. The ends lost 1 base at V and 3 bases at J; junction bases unmatched: 7. Germline CDR1 reads DFQATT; CDR2 reads SNEGSKA (reference sequence). The CDR3 consists of 16 residues.

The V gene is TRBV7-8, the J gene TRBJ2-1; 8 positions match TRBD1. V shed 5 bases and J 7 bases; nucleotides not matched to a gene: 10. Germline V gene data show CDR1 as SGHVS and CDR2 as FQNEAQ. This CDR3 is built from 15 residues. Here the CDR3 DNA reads TGTGCCAGCAGCCTCCGGACAGGGAAAACAAATGAGCAGTTCTTC. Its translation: CASSLRTGKTNEQFF.

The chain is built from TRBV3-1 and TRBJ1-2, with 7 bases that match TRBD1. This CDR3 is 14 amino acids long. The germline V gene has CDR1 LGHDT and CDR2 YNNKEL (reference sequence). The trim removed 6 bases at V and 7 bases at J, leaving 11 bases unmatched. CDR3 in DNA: TGTGCCAGCAGACATCGACAGGGAACCGTTGGCTACACCTTC. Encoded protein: CASRHRQGTVGYTF.